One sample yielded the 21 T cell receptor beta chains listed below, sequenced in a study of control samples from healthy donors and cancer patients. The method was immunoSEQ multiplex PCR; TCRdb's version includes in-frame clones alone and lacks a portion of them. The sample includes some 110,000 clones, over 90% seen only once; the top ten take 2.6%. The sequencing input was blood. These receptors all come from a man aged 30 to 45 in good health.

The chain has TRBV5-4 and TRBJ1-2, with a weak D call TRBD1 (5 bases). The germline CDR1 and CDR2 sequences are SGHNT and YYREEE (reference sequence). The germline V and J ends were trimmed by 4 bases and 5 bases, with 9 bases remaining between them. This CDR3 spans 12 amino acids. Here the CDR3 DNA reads TGTGCCAGCAGCCCGGGGGGGTATGGCTACACCTTC. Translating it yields CASSPGGYGYTF.

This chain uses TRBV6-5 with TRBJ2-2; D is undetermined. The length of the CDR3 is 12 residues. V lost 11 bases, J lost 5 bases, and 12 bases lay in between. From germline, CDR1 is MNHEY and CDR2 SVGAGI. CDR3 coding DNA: TGTGCCGCACGACCTCAGACCGGGGAGCTGTTTTTT. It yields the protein CAARPQTGELFF.

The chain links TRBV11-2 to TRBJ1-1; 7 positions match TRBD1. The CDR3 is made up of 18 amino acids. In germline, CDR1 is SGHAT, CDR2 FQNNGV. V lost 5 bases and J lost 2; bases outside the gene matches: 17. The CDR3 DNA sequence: TGTGCCAGCAGCCTCCGGTCGCCCGGGACAGAGGGAAACACTGAAGCTTTCTTT. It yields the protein CASSLRSPGTEGNTEAFF.

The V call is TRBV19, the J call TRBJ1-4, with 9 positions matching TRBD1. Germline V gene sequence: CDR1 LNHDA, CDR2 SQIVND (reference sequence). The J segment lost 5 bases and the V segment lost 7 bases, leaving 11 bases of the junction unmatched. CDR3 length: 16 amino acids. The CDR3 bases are TGTGCCAGTACCCTTTCGACAGGGGGGGACAATGAAAAACTGTTTTTT. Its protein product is CASTLSTGGDNEKLFF. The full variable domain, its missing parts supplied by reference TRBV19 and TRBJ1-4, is DGGITQSPKYLFRKEGQNVTLSCEQNLNHDAMYWYRQDPGQGLRLIYYSQIVNDFQKGDIAEGYSVSREKKESFPLTVTSAQKNPTAFYLCASTLSTGGDNEKLFFGSGTQLSVL.

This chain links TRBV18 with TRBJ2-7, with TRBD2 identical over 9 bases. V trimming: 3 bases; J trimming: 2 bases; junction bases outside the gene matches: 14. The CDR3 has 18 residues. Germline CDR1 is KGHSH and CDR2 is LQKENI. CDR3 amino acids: CASSPRASSSGAAYEQYF. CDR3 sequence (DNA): TGTGCCAGCTCACCGCGAGCCTCTTCTAGCGGGGCTGCCTACGAGCAGTACTTC.

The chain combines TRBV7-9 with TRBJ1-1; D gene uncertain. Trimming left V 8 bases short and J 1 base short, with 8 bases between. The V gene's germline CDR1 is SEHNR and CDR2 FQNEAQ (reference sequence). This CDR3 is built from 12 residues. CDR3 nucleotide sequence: TGTGCCAGCGATATTTCGAACACTGAAGCTTTCTTT. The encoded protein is CASDISNTEAFF.

The CDR3 reads CASSLGYRPEGEQYF. The CDR3, as DNA: TGTGCCAGCAGCTTGGGATATAGACCAGAGGGGGAGCAGTACTTC. The chain recombines TRBV13 with TRBJ2-7; D may match TRBD1 or TRBD2 (5 bases each). In germline, CDR1 is PRHDT, CDR2 FYEKMQ (reference sequence). The CDR3 contains 15 residues. The V end was cut by 3 bases, the J end by 7 bases, with 19 bases between.

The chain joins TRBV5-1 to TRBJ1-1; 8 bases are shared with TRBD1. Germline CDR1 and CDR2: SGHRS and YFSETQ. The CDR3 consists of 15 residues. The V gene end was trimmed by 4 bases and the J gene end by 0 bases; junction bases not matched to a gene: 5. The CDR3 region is CASSTQGGMNTEAFF. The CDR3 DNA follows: TGCGCCAGCAGCACACAGGGGGGAATGAACACTGAAGCTTTCTTT. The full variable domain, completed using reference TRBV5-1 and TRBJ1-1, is KAGVTQTPRYLIKTRGQQVTLSCSPISGHRSVSWYQQTPGQGLQFLFEYFSETQRNKGNFPGRFSGRQFSNSRSEMNVSTLELGDSALYLCASSTQGGMNTEAFFGQGTRLTVV.

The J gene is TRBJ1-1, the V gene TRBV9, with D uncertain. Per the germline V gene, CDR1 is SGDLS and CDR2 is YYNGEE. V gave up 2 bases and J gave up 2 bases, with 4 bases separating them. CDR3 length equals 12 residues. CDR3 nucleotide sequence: TGTGCCAGCAGCGTCAGTAACACTGAAGCTTTCTTT. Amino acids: CASSVSNTEAFF. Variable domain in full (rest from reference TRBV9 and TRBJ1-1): DSGVTQTPKHLITATGQRVTLRCSPRSGDLSVYWYQQSLDQGLQFLIQYYNGEERAKGNILERFSAQQFPDLHSELNLSSLELGDSALYFCASSVSNTEAFFGQGTRLTVV.

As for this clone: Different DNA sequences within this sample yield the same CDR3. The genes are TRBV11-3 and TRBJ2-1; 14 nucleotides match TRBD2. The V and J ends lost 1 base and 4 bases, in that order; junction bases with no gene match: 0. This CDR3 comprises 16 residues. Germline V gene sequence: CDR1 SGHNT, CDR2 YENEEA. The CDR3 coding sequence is TGTGCCAGCAGCTTAGGACTAGCGGGGGGGTACAATGAGCAGTTCTTC. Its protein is CASSLGLAGGYNEQFF.

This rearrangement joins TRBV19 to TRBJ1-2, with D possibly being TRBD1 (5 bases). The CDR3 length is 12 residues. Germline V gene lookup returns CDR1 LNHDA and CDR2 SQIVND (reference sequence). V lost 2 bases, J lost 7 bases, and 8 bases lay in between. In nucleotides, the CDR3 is TGTGCCAGTAGTATATCAGGGAGTGGCTACACCTTC. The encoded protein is CASSISGSGYTF.

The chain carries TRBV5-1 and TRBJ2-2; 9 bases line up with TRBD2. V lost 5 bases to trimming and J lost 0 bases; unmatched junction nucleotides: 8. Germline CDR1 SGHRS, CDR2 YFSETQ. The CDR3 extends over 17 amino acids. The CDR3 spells CASRTGTSSTNTGELFF. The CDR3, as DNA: TGCGCCAGCAGAACAGGGACTAGCTCCACGAACACCGGGGAGCTGTTTTTT.

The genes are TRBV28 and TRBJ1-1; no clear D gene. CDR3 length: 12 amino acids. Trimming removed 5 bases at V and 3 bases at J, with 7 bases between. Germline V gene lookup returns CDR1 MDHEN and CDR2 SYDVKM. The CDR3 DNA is TGTGCCAGCAGTGGCGAGGACACTGAAGCTTTCTTT. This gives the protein CASSGEDTEAFF. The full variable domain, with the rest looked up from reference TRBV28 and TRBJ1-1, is DVKVTQSSRYLVKRTGEKVFLECVQDMDHENMFWYRQDPGLGLRLIYFSYDVKMKEKGDIPEGYSVSREKKERFSLILESASTNQTSMYLCASSGEDTEAFFGQGTRLTVV.

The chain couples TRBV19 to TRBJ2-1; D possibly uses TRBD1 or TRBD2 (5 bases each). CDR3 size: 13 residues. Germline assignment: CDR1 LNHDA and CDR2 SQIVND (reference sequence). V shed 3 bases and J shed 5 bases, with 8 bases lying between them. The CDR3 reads CASSIGTDNEQFF. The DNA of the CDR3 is TGTGCCAGTAGTATTGGGACGGACAATGAGCAGTTCTTC.

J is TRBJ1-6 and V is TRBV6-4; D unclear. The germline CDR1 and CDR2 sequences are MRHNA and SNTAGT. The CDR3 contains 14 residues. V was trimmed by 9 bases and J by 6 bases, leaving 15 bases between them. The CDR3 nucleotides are TGTGCCAGTCACTCCGGGTTCTCTAATTCACCCCTCCACTTT. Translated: CASHSGFSNSPLHF.

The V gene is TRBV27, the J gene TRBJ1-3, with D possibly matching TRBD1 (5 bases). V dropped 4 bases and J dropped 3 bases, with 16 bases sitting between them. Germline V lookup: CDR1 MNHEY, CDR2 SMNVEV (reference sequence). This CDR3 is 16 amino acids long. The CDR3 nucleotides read TGTGCCAGCAGTTCTTCCGGGGGAAGGTATGGAAACACCATATATTTT. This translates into CASSSSGGRYGNTIYF.

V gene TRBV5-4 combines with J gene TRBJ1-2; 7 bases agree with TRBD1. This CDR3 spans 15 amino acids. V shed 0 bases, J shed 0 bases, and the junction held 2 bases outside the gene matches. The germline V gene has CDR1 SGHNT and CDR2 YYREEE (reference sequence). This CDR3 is CASSLGTGSNYGYTF. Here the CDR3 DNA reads TGTGCCAGCAGCTTGGGGACAGGTTCTAACTATGGCTACACCTTC.

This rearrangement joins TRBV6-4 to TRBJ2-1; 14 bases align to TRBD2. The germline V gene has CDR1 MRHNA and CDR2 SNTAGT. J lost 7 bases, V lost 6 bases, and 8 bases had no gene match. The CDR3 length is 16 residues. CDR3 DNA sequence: TGTGCCAGCAGCGCCGGGACTAGCGGGGGCATGAATGAGCAGTTCTTC. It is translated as CASSAGTSGGMNEQFF.

The CDR3 sequence is CATSRETLAGPAWDEQFF. The CDR3 DNA follows: TGTGCCACCAGCAGAGAGACATTAGCGGGCCCGGCTTGGGATGAGCAGTTCTTC. The chain carries TRBV15 and TRBJ2-1; 7 bases map to TRBD2. Germline V lookup: CDR1 LNHNV, CDR2 YYDKDF (reference sequence). The CDR3 loop spans 18 amino acids. Trimming removed 0 bases from V and 8 bases from J; junction bases left unmatched: 16. Full variable domain (outside the CDR3, taken from reference TRBV15 and TRBJ2-1): DAMVIQNPRYQVTQFGKPVTLSCSQTLNHNVMYWYQQKSSQAPKLLFHYYDKDFNNEADTPDNFQSRRPNTSFCFLDIRSPGLGDTAMYLCATSRETLAGPAWDEQFFGPGTRLTVL.

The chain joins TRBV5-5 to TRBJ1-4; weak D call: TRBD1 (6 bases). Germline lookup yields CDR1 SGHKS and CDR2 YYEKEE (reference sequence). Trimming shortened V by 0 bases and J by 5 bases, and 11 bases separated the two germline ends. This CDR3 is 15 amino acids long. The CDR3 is CASSLASDRNEKLFF. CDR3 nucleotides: TGTGCCAGCAGCTTGGCCAGCGACAGGAATGAAAAACTGTTTTTT.

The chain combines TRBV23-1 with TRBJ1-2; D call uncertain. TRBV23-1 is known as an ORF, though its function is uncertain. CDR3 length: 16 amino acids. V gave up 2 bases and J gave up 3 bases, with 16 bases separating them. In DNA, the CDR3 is TGCGCCAGCAGTCAACGGGAAGCGGAAAAGGACTATGGCTACACCTTC. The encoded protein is CASSQREAEKDYGYTF.